This TCR beta chain was recorded in a study of blood T cell repertoires in COVID-19 (dated by TCRdb to 2020 to 2022). Notes on the research overall: Collaborator samples came from the United States, Italy and Spain and covered acute and convalescent phases of COVID-19. Samples were obtained from the ongoing ImmuneRACE study (first 160 participants) and from 950 to 1,500 subjects provided by 6 global collaborators. A freely available public database, intended as a resource for researchers studying the immune response to SARS-CoV-2, is where the repertoires were released. HLA class I and class II types, where available, came from metadata supplied by the sample provider rather than from assay-based typing. The material from the prospective study consisted of cDNA or gDNA derived from T cells, B-cell-depleted T cells, or PBMCs. Deeply sampled blood TCRbeta repertoires from subjects exposed to, actively infected with, or recovered from COVID-19 were included in the dataset. Sample metadata almost always included a de-identified subject ID, COVID-19 status, age in years and sex. The research as a whole found: The amount of clinical and demographic metadata varied by source and participant and was provided uncurated.

This clone was seen once. Its antigen is unknown. Within one base of it there is no much larger clone, and no base qualities were kept. Other DNA sequences in this sample translate to the same CDR3. Reading the germline V gene (reference sequence) gives CDR1 GTSNPN and CDR2 SVGIG. At the junction V is shortened by 1 base and J by 5 bases, with 9 bases in between. The CDR3 covers 13 residues, taking in both the cysteine and the phenylalanine. Only the CDR3 region is kept as DNA, spanning 39 bases read in frame from base 1. The immunoSEQ Assay, a bias-controlled multiplex PCR, was used to amplify TCRbeta CDR3 regions from genomic DNA. The published analysis was carried out like this. The number of nucleated cells in each sample was estimated from the amplification of reference gene primers within the assay. To quantify the absolute abundance of each unique TCRbeta CDR3 rearrangement, sequence reads were collapsed and filtered. For each sample, productive Simpson clonality was calculated as the square root of Simpson's diversity index over productive rearrangements. Not all clones reach the TCRdb copy of this immuneACCESS table, which keeps in-frame sequences only. Checked studies attribute under half of the gap to unresolved V genes and leave the rest unexplained. The V and J calls and the clone size are those of that table, but D and trimming were determined from the DNA. This sample holds 330,000 or so clones; about 90% were observed only once. The top ten clones comprise 2.5% to 3.5% of the sample.

Participants in the prospective study were aged about 18 to 95 years, lived in over 20 United States geographic areas, and enrolled through a virtual design. In the prospective study, cohorts were assigned on the basis of participant-reported clinical history obtained from a screening survey and a study questionnaire. Recovered participants in ImmuneRACE Cohort 3 were defined by two consecutive negative NP/OP PCR tests, clearance by a healthcare professional, or resolution of symptoms. Mobile phlebotomists in the prospective study collected whole blood, serum and a nasopharyngeal or oropharyngeal swab from every participant. Participants in the prospective study had the option to provide additional blood draws and questionnaires over a 2-month period. Before DNA extraction, blood samples from the prospective study were shipped at room temperature or frozen.

The TCR was taken from a woman under 40 who had recovered from COVID-19. The receptor chain draws on TRBV30 and TRBJ1-5; matching of 6 bases hints at TRBD1 as the D gene. Sequences were obtained from PBMCs or T cells enriched from blood (not recorded which). The CDR3 loop reads CAWSGSGDQPQHF. The sequenced DNA is TGTGCCTGGAGTGGGTCAGGGGATCAGCCCCAGCATTTT.